This TCR beta chain was captured by sequencing in a study of regulatory T cells in long-lasting Graves disease. This clonotype was picked up many times. Its matching antigen is unknown. Construction of the TCR beta libraries employed iRepertoire HTBI primers in conjunction with Arm-PCR of CDR3 regions. Original methodology: Looking across samples, the authors found 55 to 70 TRBV and 15 or so TRBJ segments. TCRdb re-derived calls from the multiplex PCR reads in MiXCR, one entry per CDR3 protein. None of the V and J calls come from the authors' own analysis; TCRdb made them. The repertoire includes some 300,000 distinct CDR3 sequences, 20% to 25% of them detected once, and around 50% sits in the top ten. Study-level points and caveats: Small numbers of samples may have cut accuracy. Newly diagnosed disease favored TRBV20-1 and TRBJ2-1 over persistent disease.

The sample's time point: persistent/refractory GD, antithyroid drugs over 5 years with positive TRAb. PBMC-derived RNA was used for the TCR library. The junction had 3 bases not matched to a gene; V was cut back by 4 bases and J by 3 bases. The CDR3 is 14 residues long. This clonotype was sampled from a female donor with Graves disease. The sample consisted of peripheral blood mononuclear cells (PBMCs), taken when the disease was refractory, from a patient treated with antithyroid drugs. The gene calls are TRBV12-3 or TRBV12-4 and TRBJ2-5; 9 bases are shared with TRBD2. This chain's CDR3 is CASSSTSGKETQYF. DNA for the CDR3: TGTGCCAGCAGTTCGACTAGCGGCAAAGAGACCCAGTACTTC.